The 13 T cell receptor beta chains given below trace back to one sample, sequenced in a study of shared clonotypes between healthy human individuals. Data came from immunoSEQ multiplex PCR; TCRdb stores just in-frame clones and leaves some out. The sample contains more than 450,000 clones, 75% to 85% of which appear only once. The sequenced sample consisted of PBMCs. The receptors originated from a woman in her forties in good health. Some clones in this sample may be carry-over from other donors' samples.

A note on this clone: Other DNA sequences within the sample encode an identical CDR3. This chain uses TRBV5-4 with TRBJ2-1; no reliable D call. The CDR3 totals 15 residues. The V end lost 1 base, the J end lost 0 bases, and 8 bases lay between the germline ends. Germline CDR1 is SGHNT and CDR2 is YYREEE (reference sequence). Written as DNA, the CDR3 is TGTGCCAGCAGCTTGCCCGGTAGCTCCTACAATGAGCAGTTCTTC. It translates to CASSLPGSSYNEQFF.

This clone has only a few counts. The rearrangement links TRBV5-1 to TRBJ1-1; 7 nucleotides align to TRBD1. J gave up 5 bases and V 3 bases, and 4 bases lay outside the gene matches. The CDR3 extends over 13 amino acids. Germline CDR1 is SGHRS and CDR2 is YFSETQ. The CDR3 sequence is CASSSLQGTEAFF. The CDR3 bases are TGCGCCAGCAGCTCCTTACAGGGGACTGAAGCTTTCTTT.

V is TRBV2 and J is TRBJ1-2, with 9 positions matching TRBD1. The V gene's germline CDR1 is SNHLY and CDR2 FYNNEI. The CDR3 is 14 amino acids. V shed 4 bases and J 4 bases; nucleotides not matched to a gene: 4. The CDR3 loop reads CASSATGGAYGYTF. CDR3 DNA: TGTGCCAGCAGTGCTACAGGGGGCGCCTATGGCTACACCTTC.

This rearrangement joins TRBV5-1 to TRBJ2-7; D is unresolved. Trimming pared 5 bases from V and 6 bases from J, leaving 9 bases between. The CDR3 is 11 amino acids. The germline CDR1 and CDR2 sequences are SGHRS and YFSETQ. CDR3 bases: TGCGCCAGCAGGATGTCGGGCGAGCAGTACTTC. This translates into CASRMSGEQYF.

Comment on this clone: Compared with germline, one end of the junction differs, possibly owing to a read error. The chain joins TRBV28 to TRBJ2-7; 9 bases are a match to TRBD2. Germline CDR1 MDHEN, CDR2 SYDVKM. The CDR3 contains 14 residues. CDR3: CASNLAGDSYEQYF. The CDR3 bases are TGTGCCAGCAATTTAGCGGGAGATTCCTACGAGCAGTACTTC.

J is TRBJ2-1 and V is TRBV6-6; TRBD1 might be the D (7 bases). Looked up from germline, CDR1 is MNHNY and CDR2 is SVGAGI (reference sequence). Trimming shortened V by 5 bases and J by 6 bases, and 11 bases separated the two germline ends. There are 13 residues in the CDR3. This chain's CDR3 is CASSAQGGNEQFF. Written as DNA, the CDR3 is TGTGCCAGCAGTGCCCAGGGGGGCAATGAGCAGTTCTTC.

Remarks on this clone: This same CDR3 is encoded by further DNA sequences in the sample. The gene calls are TRBV7-2 and TRBJ2-1, with TRBD2 matching 13 bases. The V segment lost 3 bases and the J segment 7 bases; nucleotides outside the gene matches: 6. The CDR3 is made up of 16 amino acids. The germline V gene has CDR1 SGHTA and CDR2 FQGNSA. The CDR3 here is CASSLAGTSGINEQFF. In nucleotides, the CDR3 is TGTGCCAGCAGCTTGGCCGGGACTAGCGGGATAAATGAGCAGTTCTTC.

For this clone: Other DNA sequences within the sample encode an identical CDR3. The genes are TRBV29-1 and TRBJ2-5; D call uncertain. V gave up 3 bases and J gave up 5 bases, with 7 bases separating them. Germline lookup yields CDR1 SQVTM and CDR2 ANQGSEA. The CDR3 spans 11 residues. The CDR3, as DNA: TGCAGCGTTGAGACCGGGGAGACCCAGTACTTC. This sequence encodes CSVETGETQYF.

The chain uses TRBV7-2 and TRBJ1-1; the match to TRBD1 covers 7 bases. V shed 5 bases and J 6 bases; nucleotides not matched to a gene: 9. This CDR3 comprises 14 residues. CDR1 and CDR2 from the germline V gene are SGHTA and FQGNSA. Here the CDR3 reads CASSGPTGYAEAFF. The CDR3 DNA reads TGTGCCAGCAGCGGGCCGACAGGGTATGCTGAAGCTTTCTTT.

This chain uses TRBV7-2 with TRBJ2-7; D unresolved. Germline CDR1 and CDR2: SGHTA and FQGNSA. The CDR3 totals 14 residues. V was shortened by 1 base and J by 6 bases, with 13 bases between the two germline ends. CDR3 sequence reads: CASSLGLDVSEQYF. CDR3 DNA: TGTGCCAGCAGCTTAGGTCTAGATGTGTCCGAGCAGTACTTC.

This chain uses TRBV15 with TRBJ1-5; the D gene is possibly TRBD1 (6 bases). The V gene's germline CDR1 is LNHNV and CDR2 YYDKDF (reference sequence). V lost 0 bases, J lost 5 bases, and 26 bases lay in between. This CDR3 has 20 amino acids. CDR3 sequence reads: CATSRDFRGRVGGKYQPQHF. The CDR3 DNA reads TGTGCCACCAGCAGAGATTTCCGGGGGCGAGTTGGGGGTAAATATCAGCCCCAGCATTTT.

The rearrangement joins TRBV10-3 to TRBJ2-4; the match to TRBD2 covers 8 bases. Unmatched junction bases numbered 7, after V lost 3 bases and J lost 9 bases. Germline lookup yields CDR1 ENHRY and CDR2 SYGVKD. The CDR3 sequence is 14 residues long. CDR3 nucleotide sequence: TGTGCCATCAGTGAACCGGCGGGGGGCAGCATTCAGTACTTC. Protein: CAISEPAGGSIQYF.

The chain uses TRBV4-2 and TRBJ1-2; D is perhaps TRBD1 (6 bases). In germline, CDR1 is LGHNA, CDR2 YNFKEQ. The V end lost 1 base, the J end lost 0 bases, and 6 bases lay between the germline ends. The CDR3 runs 14 residues. The chain's CDR3 is CASSQGTANYGYTF. CDR3 DNA: TGTGCCAGCAGCCAAGGGACAGCTAACTATGGCTACACCTTC.